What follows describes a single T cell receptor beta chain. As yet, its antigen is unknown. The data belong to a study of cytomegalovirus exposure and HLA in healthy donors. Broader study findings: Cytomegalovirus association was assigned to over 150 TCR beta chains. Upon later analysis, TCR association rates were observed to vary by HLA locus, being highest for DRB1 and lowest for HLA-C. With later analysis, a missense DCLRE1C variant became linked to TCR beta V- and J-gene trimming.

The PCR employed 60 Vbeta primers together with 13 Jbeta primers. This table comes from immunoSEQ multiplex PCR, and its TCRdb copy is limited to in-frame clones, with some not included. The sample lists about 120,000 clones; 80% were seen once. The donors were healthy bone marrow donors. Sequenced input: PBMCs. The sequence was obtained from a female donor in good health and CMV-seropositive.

CDR3 nucleotides: TGTGCCAGTAGTCCCACAGGGCCAGATACGCAGTATTTT. This codes for CASSPTGPDTQYF. This chain joins TRBV19 and TRBJ2-3; D is possibly TRBD1 (6 bases). V was shortened by 5 bases and J by 4 bases, with 10 bases between the two germline ends. This CDR3 is built from 13 residues. The germline CDR1 and CDR2 sequences are LNHDA and SQIVND (reference sequence).